These T cell receptor beta chains were read from a single sample in a study of blood T cell repertoires in COVID-19. Clones were sequenced by immunoSEQ multiplex PCR, and TCRdb holds only the in-frame ones, with some missing. The sample has a few hundred thousand clones, around 75% seen once. The sample was peripheral blood. Receptors were obtained from a human donor in a cohort sampled during active COVID-19. Both conserved end residues are part of each CDR3. D genes are given only for firm matches. Not every row has a clone size; where given, it reads once, few, many or a size class.

-	-	TRBV9	13	TRBJ1-2	TGTGCCAGCAGCCCTACAGAGGGCTATGGCTACACCTTC	CASSPTEGYGYTF
-	-	TRBV6-2/TRBV6-3	16	TRBJ2-1	TGTGCCAGCAGCCCGCCGGGACTCGCTTTGTGGAATGAGCAGTTCTTC	CASSPPGLALWNEQFF
-	-	TRBV27	11	TRBJ1-2	TGTGCCAGCAGTCAGGGCTATGGCTACACCTTC	CASSQGYGYTF
-	-	TRBV7-9	15	TRBJ2-3	TGTGCCAGCTCACAGGGGGGGAGTAGCACAGATACGCAGTATTTT	CASSQGGSSTDTQYF
-	-	TRBV20-1	14	TRBJ1-5	TGCAGTGCTAGTACACCTCTCCAGAATCAGCCCCAGCATTTT	CSASTPLQNQPQHF
once	-	TRBV7-2	15	TRBJ1-5	TGTGCCAGCAGCTTAGCGCCCACGGGGAATCAGCCCCAGCATTTT	CASSLAPTGNQPQHF
few	TRBD1	TRBV27	14	TRBJ1-3	TGTGCCAGCAGTCCCGGGACAGGGGGCAACACCATATATTTT	CASSPGTGGNTIYF
once	-	TRBV7-2	16	TRBJ2-3	TGTGCCAGCAGCCCCAAGGACTACCCGAGGACAGATACGCAGTATTTT	CASSPKDYPRTDTQYF
-	-	TRBV6-2/TRBV6-3	15	TRBJ1-5	TGTGCCAGCAGTTACGTAGGAGGGTTTAATCAGCCCCAGCATTTT	CASSYVGGFNQPQHF
-	TRBD2	TRBV5-4	16	TRBJ2-3	TGTGCCAGCAGCTTGGTAGCGGGGGGATTCACAGATACGCAGTATTTT	CASSLVAGGFTDTQYF